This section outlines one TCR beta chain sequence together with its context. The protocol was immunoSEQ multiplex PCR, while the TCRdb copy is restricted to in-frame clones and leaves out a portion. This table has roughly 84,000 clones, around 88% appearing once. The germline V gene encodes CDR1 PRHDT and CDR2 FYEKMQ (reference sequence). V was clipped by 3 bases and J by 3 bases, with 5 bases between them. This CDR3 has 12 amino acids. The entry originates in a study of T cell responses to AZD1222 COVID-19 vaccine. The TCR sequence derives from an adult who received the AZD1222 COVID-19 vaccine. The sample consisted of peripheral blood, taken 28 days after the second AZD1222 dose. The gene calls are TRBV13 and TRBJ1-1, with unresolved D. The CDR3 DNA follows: TGTGCCAGCAGCTTCAAGGACACTGAAGCTTTCTTT. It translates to CASSFKDTEAFF.